The 26 T cell receptor beta chains in this list originate from one sample, sequenced in a study of shared clonotypes between healthy human individuals. Assay used: immunoSEQ multiplex PCR; TCRdb lists only in-frame clones, some missing. The top ten clones hold 1% to 1.3% of a sample with around 2,000,000 clones, about 95% of them seen once. Positively selected for CCR7, the CD45RO-negative cells used as naive CD8 cells excluded terminally differentiated effector memory CD45RA+ cells. Sequencing input: naive CD8+ T cells sorted from blood. The receptors originated from a man younger than 35 in good health.

This rearrangement joins TRBV4-1 to TRBJ2-7, with D possibly TRBD1 on 6 matching bases. The CDR3 loop spans 17 amino acids. Between the trimmed V and J ends, which lost 3 bases and 0 bases, there was a span of 18 bases. Germline lookup yields CDR1 MGHRA and CDR2 YSYEKL. The CDR3 sequence is CASSQEIPGHISYEQYF. Here the CDR3 DNA reads TGCGCCAGCAGCCAGGAGATACCGGGACACATCTCCTACGAGCAGTACTTC.

The gene calls are TRBV18 and TRBJ1-6; 10 bases match TRBD1. CDR3 size: 16 residues. After removal of 0 bases from V and 8 bases from J, the junction contained 4 bases not matched to a gene. Germline V CDR1 and CDR2: KGHSH, LQKENI. The CDR3 sequence: CASSPPTGGYDSPLHF. In nucleotides, the CDR3 is TGTGCCAGCTCACCACCGACAGGGGGCTACGATTCACCCCTCCACTTT.

The V gene is TRBV13, the J gene TRBJ1-5, with 8 positions matching TRBD1. This CDR3 has 15 residues. V lost 4 bases, J lost 4 bases, and 6 bases stayed unmatched. Germline CDR1 and CDR2: PRHDT and FYEKMQ (reference sequence). The CDR3 loop reads CASSSQGDPNQPQHF. The CDR3 region has the DNA TGTGCCAGCAGCTCACAGGGGGACCCTAATCAGCCCCAGCATTTT.

This clone was picked up one time. CDR3 nucleotides: TGTGCCAGCAACTTTGGAGGAGCAGACTACGAGCAGTACTTC. It specifies CASNFGGADYEQYF. V gene TRBV11-2 combines with J gene TRBJ2-7; a weak D match, TRBD2 (5 bases). This CDR3 spans 14 amino acids. The V end lost 7 bases, the J end lost 3 bases, and 16 bases lay between the germline ends. Germline V gene sequence: CDR1 SGHAT, CDR2 FQNNGV.

Worth noting for this clone: Other DNA sequences in this sample translate to the same CDR3. This sequence joins TRBV7-9 and TRBJ2-5; 12 nucleotides match TRBD2. The V gene's germline CDR1 is SEHNR and CDR2 FQNEAQ (reference sequence). V dropped 1 base and J dropped 5; count of bases not matched to a gene: 2. The CDR3 has 15 amino acids. In DNA form, the CDR3 reads TGTGCCAGCAGCTTAGTACTAGCGGGGGGCGAGACCCAGTACTTC. As protein: CASSLVLAGGETQYF. Full variable domain (outside the CDR3, taken from reference TRBV7-9 and TRBJ2-5): DTGVSQNPRHKITKRGQNVTFRCDPISEHNRLYWYRQTLGQGPEFLTYFQNEAQLEKSRLLSDRFSAERPKGSFSTLEIQRTEQGDSAMYLCASSLVLAGGETQYFGPGTRLLVL.

The chain employs TRBV9 and TRBJ1-4; tentatively, D is TRBD1 (5 bases). The V gene lost 3 bases and the J gene lost 6 bases, with 12 bases spanning the gap. This CDR3 spans 14 amino acids. Germline CDR1 reads SGDLS; CDR2 reads YYNGEE. The CDR3 protein is CASSAGTMDEKLFF. The CDR3 DNA reads TGTGCCAGCAGCGCCGGGACCATGGATGAAAAACTGTTTTTT.

V usage is TRBV19 and J usage is TRBJ1-5, with a possible D match to TRBD1 (5 bases). Trimming pared 6 bases from V and 0 bases from J, leaving 12 bases between. The germline CDR1 and CDR2 sequences are LNHDA and SQIVND (reference sequence). The CDR3 length is 15 residues. The CDR3 DNA reads TGTGCCAGTAGGGGGACGTCCTATAGCAATCAGCCCCAGCATTTT. Amino acid sequence: CASRGTSYSNQPQHF.

The chain combines TRBV9 with TRBJ2-2, with 8 bases aligning to TRBD1. Germline CDR1 reads SGDLS; CDR2 reads YYNGEE. V lost 0 bases to trimming and J lost 7 bases; unmatched junction nucleotides: 2. This CDR3 contains 14 residues. CDR3 DNA sequence: TGTGCCAGCAGCGTAGGGACAGGGCACGGGGAGCTGTTTTTT. Translating gives CASSVGTGHGELFF.

This chain links TRBV7-8 with TRBJ2-1, with D possibly being TRBD2 (6 bases). V was shortened by 5 bases and J by 9 bases, with 14 bases between the two germline ends. This CDR3 is 13 amino acids long. In germline, CDR1 is SGHVS, CDR2 FQNEAQ. CDR3 amino acids: CASSPWGVVEQFF. Here the CDR3 DNA reads TGTGCCAGCAGCCCCTGGGGGGTGGTTGAGCAGTTCTTC.

The V gene is TRBV7-6, the J gene TRBJ2-2, with a tentative D call TRBD1 (5 bases). This CDR3 is 17 amino acids long. V lost 2 bases to trimming and J lost 0 bases, with 13 bases between them. Germline loops: CDR1 SGHVS, CDR2 FNYEAQ. CDR3 DNA: TGTGCCAGCAGCTTATTCAGGCTGGGGCCGAACACCGGGGAGCTGTTTTTT. It codes for CASSLFRLGPNTGELFF.

J is TRBJ1-3 and V is TRBV5-1, with 7 bases fitting TRBD1. The CDR3 spans 16 residues. Per germline, CDR1 SGHRS and CDR2 YFSETQ. V was clipped by 0 bases and J by 2 bases; unmatched bases: 5. CDR3 loop: CASSLEQGIAGNTIYF. Written as DNA, the CDR3 is TGCGCCAGCAGCTTGGAACAGGGGATTGCTGGAAACACCATATATTTT.

The chain links TRBV28 to TRBJ1-3; D is ambiguous. The V gene's germline CDR1 is MDHEN and CDR2 SYDVKM. This CDR3 region has 17 residues. Trimming removed 6 bases from V and 4 bases from J, with 22 bases in between. In DNA form, the CDR3 reads TGTGCCAGCAGCACAGTGATGAGCGAGCGTGGAGGAAACACCATATATTTT. Translated, it gives CASSTVMSERGGNTIYF.

As regards this clone: In the same sample, other DNA sequences code for this CDR3. This chain joins TRBV5-6 and TRBJ2-7, with 9 bases matching TRBD1. CDR3 length equals 13 residues. Germline CDR1 reads SGHDT; CDR2 reads YYEEEE. Trimming took 5 bases from V and 2 from J; bases not matched to a gene: 2. Here the CDR3 DNA reads TGTGCCAGCAGTACAGGGGGCGCCTACGAGCAGTACTTC. Translation: CASSTGGAYEQYF. Combining the CDR3 with reference TRBV5-6 and TRBJ2-7 gives the whole variable domain DAGVTQSPTHLIKTRGQQVTLRCSPKSGHDTVSWYQQALGQGPQFIFQYYEEEERQRGNFPDRFSGHQFPNYSSELNVNALLLGDSALYLCASSTGGAYEQYFGPGTRLTVT.

A single count supports this clone. This same CDR3 is encoded by further DNA sequences in the sample. V gene TRBV27 combines with J gene TRBJ2-1; D is unresolved. The V end was cut by 6 bases, the J end by 1 base, with 10 bases between. Germline-derived CDR1 and CDR2 are MNHEY and SMNVEV (reference sequence). The CDR3 is made up of 14 amino acids. The CDR3 nucleotides read TGTGCCAGCAGCCTCCAGTTTTCCTACAATGAGCAGTTCTTC. It encodes CASSLQFSYNEQFF.

The V call is TRBV5-1, the J call TRBJ2-2, with D possibly matching TRBD2 (5 bases). The V gene's germline CDR1 is SGHRS and CDR2 YFSETQ. The CDR3 totals 16 residues. V was pared by 2 bases and J by 1 base, with 12 bases between. The DNA of the CDR3 is TGCGCCAGCAGCTTCTACGGGGAATGGAACACCGGGGAGCTGTTTTTT. The encoded protein is CASSFYGEWNTGELFF.

V usage is TRBV5-6 and J usage is TRBJ2-7; TRBD1 is a possible D gene (5 bases). This CDR3 spans 16 amino acids. With 4 bases removed from V and 5 bases from J, the gap between germline ends came to 22 bases. The germline V gene encodes CDR1 SGHDT and CDR2 YYEEEE. The CDR3 loop reads CASSQYYDSARDEQYF. CDR3 DNA sequence: TGTGCCAGCAGCCAATACTATGACAGCGCCCGGGACGAGCAGTACTTC.

V gene TRBV10-2 combines with J gene TRBJ1-1, with D maybe TRBD1 (5 bases). CDR1 and CDR2 from the germline V gene are WSHSY and SAAADI. The CDR3 sequence is 10 residues long. Trimming shortened V by 8 bases and J by 5 bases, and 6 bases separated the two germline ends. The CDR3 nucleotides are TGCGCCAGCCAGGGAACTGAAGCTTTCTTT. Its protein is CASQGTEAFF.

The chain uses TRBV4-1 and TRBJ1-5, with a weak D call TRBD1 (5 bases). The CDR3 consists of 16 residues. Germline-derived CDR1 and CDR2 are MGHRA and YSYEKL. Trimming shortened V by 0 bases and J by 4 bases, and 13 bases separated the two germline ends. CDR3 in amino acids: CASSQEASDKNQPQHF. CDR3 sequence (DNA): TGCGCCAGCAGCCAAGAAGCCTCGGACAAGAATCAGCCCCAGCATTTT.

The gene calls are TRBV11-2 and TRBJ2-7, with D unclear. Germline CDR1 is SGHAT and CDR2 is FQNNGV. The length of the CDR3 is 11 residues. The ends were cut back, 1 base at V and 10 bases at J, with 8 bases in the middle. CDR3 nucleotides: TGTGCCAGCAGCTTAGTTGGTCACCAGTACTTC. This translates into CASSLVGHQYF. The complete variable domain, with remaining parts taken from reference TRBV11-2 and TRBJ2-7, reads EAGVAQSPRYKIIEKRQSVAFWCNPISGHATLYWYQQILGQGPKLLIQFQNNGVVDDSQLPKDRFSAERLKGVDSTLKIQPAKLEDSAVYLCASSLVGHQYFGPGTRLTVT.

The DNA of the CDR3 is TGTGCCAGCAGCTTAGGTGAGGGTTACAATGAGCAGTTCTTC. This encodes CASSLGEGYNEQFF. The rearrangement links TRBV11-2 to TRBJ2-1, with D possibly matching TRBD2 (5 bases). Germline V CDR1 and CDR2: SGHAT, FQNNGV. The CDR3 length is 14 residues. V was cut by 1 base and J by 4 bases, with 8 bases left in between.

The CDR3, as DNA: TGTGCCAGCAGTCCAGGGGGAGAGGGCTATGGCTACACCTTC. It translates to CASSPGGEGYGYTF. The chain links TRBV2 to TRBJ1-2; the match to TRBD1 covers 7 bases. CDR1 and CDR2 from the germline V gene are SNHLY and FYNNEI. This CDR3 has 14 amino acids. The trim removed 5 bases at V and 4 bases at J, leaving 7 bases unmatched.

This chain connects TRBV5-1 to TRBJ2-7, with 8 bases fitting TRBD2. The CDR3 is made up of 14 amino acids. Unmatched junction bases numbered 3, after V lost 4 bases and J lost 0 bases. From germline, CDR1 is SGHRS and CDR2 YFSETQ. CDR3 sequence: CASSPGLDSYEQYF. In nucleotides, the CDR3 is TGCGCCAGCAGCCCGGGACTAGACTCCTACGAGCAGTACTTC.

This clone was seen once. Here the CDR3 reads CASSSTIPTETTGETQYF. CDR3 DNA sequence: TGTGCCAGCAGCTCCACGATCCCGACAGAAACCACGGGAGAGACCCAGTACTTC. This chain uses TRBV5-6 with TRBJ2-5; D perhaps matches TRBD1 (5 bases). The germline V and J ends were trimmed by 3 bases and 4 bases, with 25 bases remaining between them. CDR3 size: 18 residues. The germline V gene has CDR1 SGHDT and CDR2 YYEEEE.

This clone appeared a few times. The chain recombines TRBV6-5 with TRBJ2-7; the match to TRBD1 covers 7 bases. After removal of 5 bases from V and 0 bases from J, the junction contained 7 bases not matched to a gene. Germline V gene sequence: CDR1 MNHEY, CDR2 SVGAGI. The CDR3 extends over 15 amino acids. DNA of the CDR3: TGTGCCAGCAGTCGGTCCGGGACAGCCTCCTACGAGCAGTACTTC. Protein product: CASSRSGTASYEQYF.

Notes on this clone: Compared with germline, one end of the junction differs, possibly owing to a read error. Within the sample, other DNA sequences also encode this same CDR3. The rearrangement links TRBV7-7 to TRBJ2-7, with D hard to call. The germline gives CDR1 SSHAT, CDR2 FNYEAQ (reference sequence). This CDR3 comprises 13 residues. CDR3 protein: CASSLAGSYEQYF. The CDR3 DNA reads as TGTGCTAGCAGCTTAGCCGGCTCCTACGAGCAGTACTTC.

This chain uses TRBV14 with TRBJ1-5; D gene uncertain. Germline assignment: CDR1 SGHDN and CDR2 FVKESK. V gave up 4 bases and J gave up 5 bases, with 12 bases separating them. The CDR3 is 14 amino acids. The CDR3: CASSPDGLYQPQHF. As DNA, the CDR3 is TGTGCCAGCAGCCCAGATGGCCTCTATCAGCCCCAGCATTTT.